A selection of T cell receptor beta chains follows, all from one sample in a study of Graves' ophthalmopathy and Graves' hyperthyroidism. TCRdb redid the calling of the multiplex PCR reads with MiXCR, one entry per CDR3 protein. The table includes roughly 480,000 distinct CDR3 sequences, 13% to 15% detected once. Sequencing was performed on blood. Receptors were obtained from a woman in her 30s with Graves' ophthalmopathy. Each CDR3 is given with its conserved first and last residue. D genes are given only for firm matches. Clone size is not always given. Where it is, it says once, few, many or a class for expanded clones.

d_call j_call clone_size v_call cdr3_nt cdr3_aa
- TRBJ2-5 many TRBV4-2 TGTGCCAGCAGCCAAGCGCAGGCAGGGTGGGAGACCCAGTACTTC CASSQAQAGWETQYF
- TRBJ2-7 - TRBV20-1 TGCAGTGCCAGACTCCTAAACTCCTACGAGCAGTACTTC CSARLLNSYEQYF
- TRBJ2-2 many TRBV2 TGTGCCAGCAGTGTCCCCCGTCACACCGGGGAGCTGTTTTTT CASSVPRHTGELFF
TRBD1 TRBJ2-2 few TRBV5-1 TGCGCCAGCAGCCGGGACAGGCTTGGCGGGGAGCTGTTTTTT CASSRDRLGGELFF
- TRBJ2-6 many TRBV5-1 TGCGCCAGCAGCTTAGACACCTCTGGGGCCAACGTCCTGACTTTC CASSLDTSGANVLTF
TRBD1 TRBJ1-1 - TRBV7-2 TGTGCCAGCAGGGGACAGGGAATGAACACTGAAACTTTCTTT CASRGQGMNTETFF
- TRBJ1-3 many TRBV6-5 TGTGCCAGCAGTTTAGACCGGGGCACCTCTGGAAACACCATATATTTT CASSLDRGTSGNTIYF
- TRBJ2-7 many TRBV6-1 TGTGCCAGCAGCAAACCCTTGGGGGAGCAGTACTTC CASSKPLGEQYF
- TRBJ1-1 - TRBV6-1 TGTGCCAACGCAAACGGACGTACTGAAGCTTTCTTT CANANGRTEAFF
TRBD2 TRBJ2-5 many TRBV24-1 TGTGCCACCAGTGCCCCTGGGGGGACTAGCGGGAAAAAGACCCAGTACTTC CATSAPGGTSGKKTQYF
- TRBJ1-1 many TRBV12-3/TRBV12-4 TGTGCCAGCAACGAGGCCGGGGCGCGGAAAGCTTTCTTT CASNEAGARKAFF
TRBD1 TRBJ1-1 many TRBV5-1 TGCGCCAGCAGCTTGGTCGGGGGGACAGGGGGCACTGAAGCTTTCTTT CASSLVGGTGGTEAFF
- TRBJ1-5 many TRBV28 TGTGCCAGCAGTTTATCCCGCGTCACAGGCTATAGCAATCAGCCCCAGCATTTT CASSLSRVTGYSNQPQHF
- TRBJ2-7 many TRBV27 TGTGCCAGCAGTCACGAGCAGTACTTC CASSHEQYF
TRBD2 TRBJ2-7 many TRBV27 TGTGCCAGCAGCGGTGGGAGGGCCGCCTACGAGCAGTACTTC CASSGGRAAYEQYF
- TRBJ2-5 few TRBV5-1 TGCGCCAGCAGCTTTAGCACCCCGGAGGAGACCCAGTACTTC CASSFSTPEETQYF
- TRBJ2-7 - TRBV11-2 TGTGCCAGCGACTTAGGCCACGAGCAGTACTTC CASDLGHEQYF
TRBD1 TRBJ2-5 few TRBV28 TGTGCCAGCAGTCCACTGACAGGGGGCTTCCAAGAGACCCAGTACTTC CASSPLTGGFQETQYF
- TRBJ1-1 few TRBV30 TGTGCCTGGAGTGTATCGAGAGGGACTGAAGCTTTCTTT CAWSVSRGTEAFF
- TRBJ1-6 many TRBV7-9 TGTGCCAGCAGCTTATCCGCAGGGATGAGCTCACCCCTCCACTTT CASSLSAGMSSPLHF
- TRBJ1-6 many TRBV12-3/TRBV12-4 TGCGCCAGCAGCTTGGGTGGGAGCTCACCCCTCCACTTT CASSLGGSSPLHF
- TRBJ1-1 many TRBV2 TGTGCCAGCACACAGGGAGCCTTTTTGAACACTGAAGCTTTCTTT CASTQGAFLNTEAFF
- TRBJ2-7 many TRBV30 TGTGCCTGGAGGCCGACAGAAGCCTACGAGCAGTACTTC CAWRPTEAYEQYF
TRBD1 TRBJ1-2 many TRBV20-1 TGCAGTGCTTTTGACAGGGGGCTTGGCTACACCTTC CSAFDRGLGYTF
- TRBJ1-2 many TRBV5-4 TGTGCCAGCAGATCGGGACGGACTCTTAACTATGGCTACACCTTC CASRSGRTLNYGYTF
- TRBJ1-5 many TRBV12-3/TRBV12-4 TGTGCCAGCAACGCCGGGACCGAAGGGCAGCCCCAGCATTTT CASNAGTEGQPQHF
- TRBJ1-5 many TRBV3-1 TGTGCCAGCAGCCAATTCGGTTGGGATCAGCCCCAGCATTTT CASSQFGWDQPQHF
- TRBJ1-1 many TRBV7-3 TGTGCCAGCAGCTTCACGGGAGGAACCAACACTGAAGCTTTCTTT CASSFTGGTNTEAFF
- TRBJ1-1 many TRBV12-3/TRBV12-4 TGTGCCAGCATCTTGGGGGACACTGAAGCTTTCTTT CASILGDTEAFF
TRBD1 TRBJ1-1 many TRBV12-3/TRBV12-4 TGTGCCAGCAGTCCCAGACAGGGTTTCACTGAAGCTTTCTTT CASSPRQGFTEAFF
- TRBJ1-1 - TRBV20-1 TGCAGAGGAAGGGAGGGCTACACTGAAGCTTTCTTT CRGREGYTEAFF
- TRBJ1-1 many TRBV28 TGTGCCAGCGACGTGGCCATGAACACTGAAGCTTTCTTT CASDVAMNTEAFF
- TRBJ1-6 - TRBV12-3/TRBV12-4 TGTGCCAGCAGTTTAGCCGGGGCATTCTATAATTCACCCCTCCACTTT CASSLAGAFYNSPLHF
- TRBJ1-1 - TRBV6-5 TGTGCCAGCAGTTACACCCCGGACAGAGAAGCTTTCTTT CASSYTPDREAFF
TRBD1 TRBJ1-2 many TRBV28 TGTGCCAGCAGGCTGGGACAGGGGACCTATGGCTACACCTTC CASRLGQGTYGYTF
- TRBJ2-2 many TRBV6-1 TGTGCCAGCAGGGCGAGAACCGGGGAGCTGTTTTTT CASRARTGELFF
- TRBJ2-7 few TRBV27 TGTGCCAGCAGTTTAGGGGTTTTTACCTACGAGCAGTACTTC CASSLGVFTYEQYF
- TRBJ1-2 many TRBV4-2 TGTGCCAGCAGCGGGGCACCCCACTATGGCTACACCTTC CASSGAPHYGYTF
TRBD1 TRBJ1-5 many TRBV12-3/TRBV12-4 TGTGCCAGCAGTCGCCTGGACAGGGTGGATCAGCCCCAGCATTTT CASSRLDRVDQPQHF
- TRBJ1-2 many TRBV7-3 TGTGCCAGCAGCTTAAGTCACGGCGAGGCGAACTATGGCTACACCTTC CASSLSHGEANYGYTF
- TRBJ1-5 many TRBV6-1 TGTGCCAGCAGCTCAGGGACAATCCTCGGTAATCAGCCCCAGCATTTT CASSSGTILGNQPQHF
TRBD1 TRBJ1-1 - TRBV2 TGTGCCAGCAGGATCCGACAGGGGGCTTATACTGAAGCTTTCTTT CASRIRQGAYTEAFF
- TRBJ1-3 many TRBV6-1 TGTGCCACCCGACGACAGGTCTTTGGAAACACCATATATTTT CATRRQVFGNTIYF
TRBD1 TRBJ1-2 many TRBV7-3 TGTGCCAGCAGCTTAACGGCAGGGGGAGTCTATGGCTACACCTTC CASSLTAGGVYGYTF
TRBD2 TRBJ2-5 few TRBV20-1 TGCAGTGCAACCCATGCCAGGAGTAGCGGGGGAAAAGAGACCCAGTACTTC CSATHARSSGGKETQYF
TRBD1 TRBJ2-2 - TRBV19 TGTGCCAGCAGCACGACAGGGGGAACCACCGGGGAGCTGTTTTTT CASSTTGGTTGELFF
- TRBJ2-7 - TRBV27 TGTGCCAGCAGTTTATCCGGACGGGACGAGCAGTACTTC CASSLSGRDEQYF
TRBD1 TRBJ1-2 - TRBV12-3/TRBV12-4 TGTGCCGGACGGGACAGGGGATATGGCTACACCTTC CAGRDRGYGYTF
TRBD1 TRBJ1-1 many TRBV9 TGTGCCAGCAGCGAGGACAGGGCGAACACTGAAGCTTTCTTT CASSEDRANTEAFF
- TRBJ2-5 many TRBV7-9 TGTGCCAGCAGCTCTTCGACAGGGAGGGAGACCCAGTACTTC CASSSSTGRETQYF